The next 21 T cell receptor beta chains were all read from a single sample in a study of T cell responses to AZD1222 COVID-19 vaccine. The method was immunoSEQ multiplex PCR; TCRdb's version includes in-frame clones alone and lacks a portion of them. The table lists approximately 110,000 clones, 89% of them singletons. This specimen consisted of peripheral blood, obtained on day 0 of AZD1222 vaccination. Source of these receptors: an adult in good health.

The chain employs TRBV28 and TRBJ1-5; D is undetermined. The CDR3 totals 12 residues. Germline V gene data show CDR1 as MDHEN and CDR2 as SYDVKM. V was trimmed by 2 bases and J by 9 bases, leaving 8 bases between them. DNA of the CDR3: TGTGCCAGCAGTTTACAGGCTCGGCCCCAGCATTTT. This sequence encodes CASSLQARPQHF. Full variable domain (rest looked up from reference TRBV28 and TRBJ1-5): DVKVTQSSRYLVKRTGEKVFLECVQDMDHENMFWYRQDPGLGLRLIYFSYDVKMKEKGDIPEGYSVSREKKERFSLILESASTNQTSMYLCASSLQARPQHFGDGTRLSIL.

In its sample, this clone was seen once. The chain uses TRBV3-1 (or the pseudogene TRBV3-2) and TRBJ1-6; D gene ambiguous. V was clipped by 6 bases and J by 5 bases, with 8 bases between them. The CDR3 is made up of 13 amino acids. CDR1 and CDR2 from the germline V gene are LGHDT and YNNKEL (reference sequence). In nucleotides, the CDR3 is TGTGCCAGCAGACCGGCGCATAATTCACCCCTCCACTTT. Residues: CASRPAHNSPLHF.

This clone was seen just once. V is TRBV7-9 and J is TRBJ1-5; no firm D call. Germline V gene sequence: CDR1 SEHNR, CDR2 FQNEAQ (reference sequence). The length of the CDR3 is 16 residues. V was trimmed by 5 bases and J by 2 bases, leaving 16 bases between them. CDR3 in DNA: TGTGCCAGCAGCCCAGGAAATCGAGGCGGCAATCAGCCCCAGCATTTT. It codes for CASSPGNRGGNQPQHF.

This chain uses TRBV5-1 with TRBJ1-3; 7 bases align to TRBD1. Per the germline V gene, CDR1 is SGHRS and CDR2 is YFSETQ. Trimming at V came to 5 bases and at J to 0 bases, leaving 2 bases not matched to a gene. This CDR3 has 14 amino acids. The CDR3 here is CASRGQISGNTIYF. CDR3 nucleotides: TGCGCCAGCAGGGGACAGATCTCTGGAAACACCATATATTTT.

The chain has TRBV2 and TRBJ2-5, with D uncertain. The CDR3 covers 11 residues. Per germline, CDR1 SNHLY and CDR2 FYNNEI. The V gene lost 3 bases and the J gene lost 4 bases, with 3 bases spanning the gap. CDR3 DNA: TGTGCCAGCAGTGAGACAGAGACCCAGTACTTC. Protein sequence: CASSETETQYF.

This sequence joins TRBV5-1 and TRBJ1-1, with unresolved D. CDR1 is SGHRS, CDR2 YFSETQ, per germline. V lost 0 bases and J lost 3, with 6 bases in between. The CDR3 consists of 13 residues. The CDR3 reads CASSLGMYTEAFF. For the CDR3, the DNA is TGCGCCAGCAGCTTGGGAATGTACACTGAAGCTTTCTTT.

The rearrangement joins TRBV7-9 to TRBJ1-1, with D unresolved. Germline CDR1 is SEHNR and CDR2 is FQNEAQ (reference sequence). V was shortened by 3 bases and J by 2 bases, with 7 bases between the two germline ends. This CDR3 comprises 13 residues. In nucleotides, the CDR3 is TGTGCCAGCAGCTTTGATACCAACACTGAAGCTTTCTTT. This codes for CASSFDTNTEAFF.

The gene calls are TRBV2 and TRBJ1-6; D unclear. V was pared by 6 bases and J by 4 bases, with 7 bases between. The CDR3 has 13 residues. Germline CDR1 SNHLY, CDR2 FYNNEI. CDR3 sequence reads: CASRIGYNSPLHF. The DNA of the CDR3 is TGTGCCAGCAGGATTGGGTATAATTCACCCCTCCACTTT.

This clone has just a few counts. V and J are TRBV6-2 or TRBV6-3 and TRBJ2-1; 7 bases are shared with TRBD2. The CDR3 length is 14 residues. V gave up 0 bases and J gave up 7 bases; unmatched junction bases: 3. The germline gives CDR1 MNHEY, CDR2 SVGEGT. The chain's CDR3 is CASSYSGGSNEQFF. DNA of the CDR3: TGTGCCAGCAGTTACTCTGGCGGGAGTAATGAGCAGTTCTTC.

This clone was recorded once. The chain uses TRBV29-1 and TRBJ2-2, with a tentative D call TRBD1 (6 bases). Germline CDR1 and CDR2: SQVTM and ANQGSEA. This CDR3 region has 14 residues. V dropped 7 bases and J dropped 3 bases, with 15 bases sitting between them. CDR3 coding DNA: TGCAGCGCCGCGGACAGAACGGACACCGGGGAGCTGTTTTTT. Amino acids: CSAADRTDTGELFF.

The chain combines TRBV5-5 with TRBJ1-1, with a possible D match to TRBD1 (6 bases). The CDR3 contains 11 residues. Germline values: CDR1 SGHKS, CDR2 YYEKEE (reference sequence). V was shortened by 1 base and J by 11 bases, with 9 bases between the two germline ends. The CDR3 DNA follows: TGTGCCAGCAGCTTGAACAGGGAGGCTTTCTTT. It encodes CASSLNREAFF.

The rearrangement uses TRBV5-1 and TRBJ1-2; 11 nucleotides line up with TRBD1. The CDR3 extends over 15 amino acids. Germline V gene sequence: CDR1 SGHRS, CDR2 YFSETQ. Trimming at V came to 4 bases and at J to 6 bases, leaving 8 bases not matched to a gene. The CDR3 sequence: CASSRGTGGSDGYTF. The CDR3 region has the DNA TGCGCCAGCAGCAGAGGGACAGGGGGGAGTGATGGCTACACCTTC.

This clone showed up just once. V gene TRBV28 combines with J gene TRBJ2-7; no reliable D call. This CDR3 comprises 12 residues. Germline V gene lookup returns CDR1 MDHEN and CDR2 SYDVKM. With 5 bases removed from V and 3 bases from J, the gap between germline ends came to 8 bases. CDR3 DNA sequence: TGTGCCAGCAGTCCACATGGCTACGAGCAGTACTTC. It specifies CASSPHGYEQYF. The variable domain in full, completed from reference TRBV28 and TRBJ2-7, reads DVKVTQSSRYLVKRTGEKVFLECVQDMDHENMFWYRQDPGLGLRLIYFSYDVKMKEKGDIPEGYSVSREKKERFSLILESASTNQTSMYLCASSPHGYEQYFGPGTRLTVT.

This sequence joins TRBV5-4 and TRBJ2-3, with a possible D match to TRBD2 (5 bases). Trimming took 4 bases from V and 3 from J, leaving 9 bases between them. The CDR3 runs to 13 residues. Looked up from germline, CDR1 is SGHNT and CDR2 is YYREEE (reference sequence). This chain's CDR3 is CASSSGLTDTQYF. In nucleotides, the CDR3 is TGTGCCAGCAGCAGCGGACTGACAGATACGCAGTATTTT.

In DNA, the CDR3 is TGTGCCAGCAGCCAGGGTGGCCGCGGGTCACGGCTAGCGGGAGCTTACGAGCAGTACTTC. Translating it yields CASSQGGRGSRLAGAYEQYF. This chain uses TRBV4-2 with TRBJ2-7; 10 bases match TRBD2. The CDR3 totals 20 residues. Germline CDR1 LGHNA, CDR2 YNFKEQ. Trimming at V came to 3 bases and at J to 4 bases, leaving 21 bases not matched to a gene.

V and J are TRBV28 and TRBJ2-2; D is undetermined. Trimming took off 3 bases at V and 5 bases at J, with 1 base between the two ends. The CDR3 extends over 11 amino acids. Germline values: CDR1 MDHEN, CDR2 SYDVKM. Here the CDR3 DNA reads TGTGCCAGCAGTTTTACCGGGGAGCTGTTTTTT. Amino acids: CASSFTGELFF.

V gene TRBV5-1 combines with J gene TRBJ2-7; D tentatively fits TRBD1 or TRBD2 (5 bases each). In germline, CDR1 is SGHRS, CDR2 YFSETQ. This CDR3 has 13 amino acids. V gave up 0 bases and J gave up 6 bases, with 10 bases separating them. The CDR3 region has the DNA TGCGCCAGCAGCTTGGGTCAGAGGGGCGAGCAGTACTTC. This gives the protein CASSLGQRGEQYF.

The chain uses TRBV7-9 and TRBJ2-5; D perhaps matches TRBD1 (5 bases). With 2 bases removed from V and 6 bases from J, the gap between germline ends came to 13 bases. The CDR3 runs 14 residues. CDR1 and CDR2 from the germline V gene are SEHNR and FQNEAQ (reference sequence). CDR3 sequence (DNA): TGTGCCAGCAGCTTAACCTCTAGGGGCAAGACCCAGTACTTC. Its protein is CASSLTSRGKTQYF.

V is TRBV5-1 and J is TRBJ2-1; TRBD1 matches 7 bases. The V segment lost 0 bases and the J segment 7 bases; nucleotides outside the gene matches: 7. This CDR3 spans 15 amino acids. The germline V gene encodes CDR1 SGHRS and CDR2 YFSETQ. The CDR3 region has the DNA TGCGCCAGCAGCTTGGTCGGGACAGCCACGAATGAGCAGTTCTTC. Protein product: CASSLVGTATNEQFF.

This clone was found a few times. The V call is TRBV10-2, the J call TRBJ2-3, with 8 bases lining up with TRBD1. Losses at the gene ends were 11 bases for V and 0 bases for J; bases not matched to a gene: 4. From germline, CDR1 is WSHSY and CDR2 SAAADI. The CDR3 runs to 13 residues. The chain's CDR3 is CASRQGSTDTQYF. The CDR3 nucleotides read TGCGCCTCGAGACAGGGGAGCACAGATACGCAGTATTTT.

This clone was detected once. This chain connects TRBV6-1 to TRBJ2-7; D possibly matches TRBD1 or TRBD2 (5 bases each). This CDR3 comprises 15 residues. V was cut by 7 bases and J by 5 bases, with 21 bases left in between. Germline assignment: CDR1 MNHNS and CDR2 SASEGT. CDR3 in DNA: TGTGCCAGCACCTTGGGGCAGGGAGCGACCAACGAGCAGTACTTC. Its protein is CASTLGQGATNEQYF.